A selection of T cell receptor beta chains follows, all from one sample in a study of cytomegalovirus exposure and HLA in healthy donors. The data were produced by immunoSEQ multiplex PCR, yet TCRdb's version contains in-frame clones alone and is incomplete. The sample has roughly 190,000 clones, more than 75% seen once. Sample: PBMCs. Receptors were obtained from a woman in her twenties or thirties in good health and CMV-seropositive. CDR3s include the opening cysteine and the closing phenylalanine or tryptophan. Fields, in order: clone size, V gene, CDR3 length, D gene, J gene, CDR3 DNA, CDR3 protein. A D gene is named only where the DNA matches it firmly. Size is omitted from some rows. Given values are once, few, many or a class for expanded clones.

clone size: once; V gene: TRBV4-1; CDR3 length: 16; D gene: TRBD2; J gene: TRBJ2-1; CDR3 DNA: TGCGCCAGCAGCCAAGCAACCGCGGGAGGGGGCAGGGAGCAGTTCTTC; CDR3 protein: CASSQATAGGGREQFF
clone size: -; V gene: TRBV27; CDR3 length: 15; D gene: TRBD1; J gene: TRBJ1-5; CDR3 DNA: TGTGCCAGCAGTTTCCACTCGGACAGGGATCAGCCCCAGCATTTT; CDR3 protein: CASSFHSDRDQPQHF
clone size: -; V gene: TRBV27; CDR3 length: 15; D gene: TRBD1; J gene: TRBJ2-7; CDR3 DNA: TGTGCCAGCAGTTCGGGACAGGCTTTCTCCTACGAGCAGTACTTC; CDR3 protein: CASSSGQAFSYEQYF
clone size: -; V gene: TRBV4-1; CDR3 length: 14; D gene: TRBD1; J gene: TRBJ2-3; CDR3 DNA: TGCGCCAGCAGCCCGACAGGGGAAAGGGATACGCAGTATTTT; CDR3 protein: CASSPTGERDTQYF
clone size: -; V gene: TRBV30; CDR3 length: 13; D gene: -; J gene: TRBJ2-5; CDR3 DNA: TGTGCCTGGAGCCCGAACCAGAGGGAGACCCAGTACTTC; CDR3 protein: CAWSPNQRETQYF
clone size: -; V gene: TRBV7-9; CDR3 length: 13; D gene: -; J gene: TRBJ2-7; CDR3 DNA: TGTGCCAGCAGCTCTCTCCGGGGGACAGAAGAGTACTTC; CDR3 protein: CASSSLRGTEEYF
clone size: -; V gene: TRBV4-2; CDR3 length: 16; D gene: -; J gene: TRBJ2-4; CDR3 DNA: TGTGCCAGCAGCCAACGGGGGGCGGAAGCCAAAAACATTCAGTACTTC; CDR3 protein: CASSQRGAEAKNIQYF
clone size: -; V gene: TRBV11-2; CDR3 length: 17; D gene: TRBD1; J gene: TRBJ1-1; CDR3 DNA: TGTGCCAGCAGCTTCGCTCAACGGACAGGGATGAACACTGAAGCTTTCTTT; CDR3 protein: CASSFAQRTGMNTEAFF
clone size: once; V gene: TRBV7-2; CDR3 length: 15; D gene: -; J gene: TRBJ2-6; CDR3 DNA: TGTGCCAGCACTGGAGGAGGGCCCGGGGCCAACGTCCTGACTTTC; CDR3 protein: CASTGGGPGANVLTF
clone size: few; V gene: TRBV20-1; CDR3 length: 11; D gene: -; J gene: TRBJ2-5; CDR3 DNA: TGCACCGCACAGGTACAAGAGACCCAGTACTTC; CDR3 protein: CTAQVQETQYF
clone size: -; V gene: TRBV9; CDR3 length: 17; D gene: -; J gene: TRBJ1-1; CDR3 DNA: TGTGCCAGCAGCGTAGGAGGCAACCAGGGAGGGAACACTGAAGCTTTCTTT; CDR3 protein: CASSVGGNQGGNTEAFF
clone size: -; V gene: TRBV7-3; CDR3 length: 14; D gene: -; J gene: TRBJ1-1; CDR3 DNA: TGTGCCAGCAGCTTACTAGGGGGGAGGGCTGAAGCTTTCTTT; CDR3 protein: CASSLLGGRAEAFF
clone size: -; V gene: TRBV5-1; CDR3 length: 14; D gene: TRBD1; J gene: TRBJ2-1; CDR3 DNA: TGCGCCAGCAGCGTCCGGGACAGGGGCGGCGAGCAGTTCTTC; CDR3 protein: CASSVRDRGGEQFF
clone size: -; V gene: TRBV7-9; CDR3 length: 15; D gene: TRBD1; J gene: TRBJ2-7; CDR3 DNA: TGTGCCAGCAGCTTGGGAACAGGGGGCCCTGGCGAGCAGTACTTC; CDR3 protein: CASSLGTGGPGEQYF
clone size: -; V gene: TRBV9; CDR3 length: 13; D gene: -; J gene: TRBJ2-7; CDR3 DNA: TGTGCCAGCAGCGTAGAAGTGATCGGCGAGCAGTACTTC; CDR3 protein: CASSVEVIGEQYF
clone size: -; V gene: TRBV7-2; CDR3 length: 13; D gene: -; J gene: TRBJ2-3; CDR3 DNA: TGTGCCAGCAGCTTAAGGGGCAAGGATACGCAGTATTTT; CDR3 protein: CASSLRGKDTQYF
clone size: few; V gene: TRBV6-5; CDR3 length: 14; D gene: TRBD1; J gene: TRBJ1-2; CDR3 DNA: TGTGCCAGCAGCCCGGACAGGGGCCCCTATGGCTACACCTTC; CDR3 protein: CASSPDRGPYGYTF
clone size: -; V gene: TRBV2; CDR3 length: 13; D gene: -; J gene: TRBJ2-2; CDR3 DNA: TGTGCCAGCAGTGGGGCCTACACCGGGGAGCTGTTTTTT; CDR3 protein: CASSGAYTGELFF
clone size: once; V gene: TRBV18; CDR3 length: 16; D gene: -; J gene: TRBJ2-2; CDR3 DNA: TGTGCCAGCTCACCACGGTCGGGGGGCCACACCGGGGAGCTGTTTTTT; CDR3 protein: CASSPRSGGHTGELFF
clone size: -; V gene: TRBV28; CDR3 length: 16; D gene: TRBD2; J gene: TRBJ2-7; CDR3 DNA: TGTGCCAGCAGTTGGGGCGGGAGGGCCCGAAACTACGAGCAGTACTTC; CDR3 protein: CASSWGGRARNYEQYF
clone size: -; V gene: TRBV28; CDR3 length: 17; D gene: TRBD1; J gene: TRBJ1-5; CDR3 DNA: TGTGCCAGCAATAGACAGGGGGCTGAATGGGGCAATCAGCCCCAGCATTTT; CDR3 protein: CASNRQGAEWGNQPQHF
clone size: -; V gene: TRBV6-1; CDR3 length: 13; D gene: -; J gene: TRBJ1-4; CDR3 DNA: TGTGCCAGCAGTGTATGGTTCACGGAGAAACTGTTTTTT; CDR3 protein: CASSVWFTEKLFF
clone size: -; V gene: TRBV4-1; CDR3 length: 15; D gene: TRBD1; J gene: TRBJ1-2; CDR3 DNA: TGCGCATCGCGAACGGGGATAGGGGACAGCTATGGCTACACCTTC; CDR3 protein: CASRTGIGDSYGYTF
clone size: -; V gene: TRBV7-8; CDR3 length: 15; D gene: -; J gene: TRBJ2-3; CDR3 DNA: TGTGCCAGCAGCTTAATAACTTCCCCAATTGTTGGGCAGTATTTT; CDR3 protein: CASSLITSPIVGQYF
clone size: -; V gene: TRBV5-1; CDR3 length: 15; D gene: TRBD2; J gene: TRBJ2-1; CDR3 DNA: TGCGCCAGCAGCCTAGGGACTAGTTCCTACAATGAGCAGTTCTTC; CDR3 protein: CASSLGTSSYNEQFF
clone size: -; V gene: TRBV27; CDR3 length: 17; D gene: -; J gene: TRBJ1-1; CDR3 DNA: TGTGCCAGCAGTTTTAACAGGTTAAGGAAAAAGGAAACTGAAGCTTTCTTT; CDR3 protein: CASSFNRLRKKETEAFF
clone size: few; V gene: TRBV27; CDR3 length: 14; D gene: -; J gene: TRBJ1-5; CDR3 DNA: TGTGCCAGCAGTTTACGAGGGAGCAATCAGCCCCAGCATTTT; CDR3 protein: CASSLRGSNQPQHF
clone size: -; V gene: TRBV10-3; CDR3 length: 15; D gene: -; J gene: TRBJ2-2; CDR3 DNA: TGTGCCATCAAGCCGTCTGGGCCCAACACCGGGGAGCTGTTTTTT; CDR3 protein: CAIKPSGPNTGELFF